These T cell receptor beta chains were read from a single sample in a study of Graves' ophthalmopathy and Graves' hyperthyroidism. TCRdb re-called the multiplex PCR reads with MiXCR, one entry per CDR3 protein. The sample consists of 500,000 to 700,000 distinct CDR3 sequences, 22% of them appearing once. The sequencing sample was made of peripheral blood. These TCRs come from a woman between 18 and 29 years old with stable Graves' hyperthyroidism. Some clones in this sample may be carry-over from other donors' samples. CDR3s include the opening cysteine and the closing phenylalanine or tryptophan. The order of the fields is J gene, clone size, V gene, D gene, CDR3 DNA, CDR3 protein. D genes are given only for firm matches. The size field is filled for only some rows; it gives once, few, many or a size class.

>TRBJ2-5|NA|TRBV12-3/TRBV12-4|TRBD1
TGTGCCAGCAGTACCACTCACGACAGGGGACAGGGGCCCAGGGAGACCCAGTACTTC
CASSTTHDRGQGPRETQYF
>TRBJ2-7|many|TRBV28|NA
TGTGCCAGCAGTTTATACGTGAGGGGGTGGGAGCAGTACTTC
CASSLYVRGWEQYF
>TRBJ2-7|NA|TRBV3-1|TRBD1
TGTGCCAGCAGCCAGGGATCCGGACAGGGGGAATGGGCTTCCTACGAGCAGTACTTC
CASSQGSGQGEWASYEQYF
>TRBJ2-7|few|TRBV19|NA
TGTGCCAGTAGTATAGGGGTCGGACAGTACTCCTACGAGCAGTACTTC
CASSIGVGQYSYEQYF
>TRBJ2-2|NA|TRBV20-1|TRBD2
TGCAGTGCTAGATTCGCGCGGGGGGACACCGGGGAGCTGTTTTTT
CSARFARGDTGELFF
>TRBJ2-5|NA|TRBV12-3/TRBV12-4|TRBD2
TGTGCCAGCAGTTTAGGACTAGCGGGATCAGAGACCCAGTACTTC
CASSLGLAGSETQYF
>TRBJ1-6|NA|TRBV6-1|NA
TGTGCCAGCAGACGTCAGGGGAAGTTTGGTTCACCCCTCCACTTT
CASRRQGKFGSPLHF
>TRBJ2-2|NA|TRBV14|NA
TGTGCCAGCAGCCAAGGATGGGATAGCGGGGAGCTGTTTTTT
CASSQGWDSGELFF
>TRBJ1-1|many|TRBV5-1|NA
TGCGCCAGCAGCTCCTCCGCTGAAGCTTTCTTT
CASSSSAEAFF
>TRBJ1-1|few|TRBV12-3/TRBV12-4|NA
TGTACCAGCAGTTTGGGGGCTTTGACTGAAGCTTTCTTT
CTSSLGALTEAFF
>TRBJ1-2|many|TRBV2|NA
TGTGCCAGCAGTGCCCGGGCCGTAAACTATGGCTACACCTTC
CASSARAVNYGYTF
>TRBJ1-3|few|TRBV30|TRBD1
TGTGCCTGGAGAACCACAGGGGGCGGAAACACCATATATTTT
CAWRTTGGGNTIYF
>TRBJ1-5|many|TRBV6-2/TRBV6-3|NA
TGTGCCAGCAGTTATGGGGGGGGAAGGAGCAATCAGCCCCAGCATTTT
CASSYGGGRSNQPQHF
>TRBJ2-2|few|TRBV20-1|NA
TGCAGTGCTAGAGATGAGAGGGAGTTATCCACCGGGGAGCTGTTTTTT
CSARDERELSTGELFF
>TRBJ1-2|many|TRBV6-2/TRBV6-3|NA
TGTGCCAGCAACCTAGCCCGGCAGGGCCTCTATGGCTACACCTTC
CASNLARQGLYGYTF
>TRBJ1-1|many|TRBV2|NA
TGTGCCAGCAGTGACCAATCCCCTGAAGCTTTCTTT
CASSDQSPEAFF
>TRBJ2-5|many|TRBV12-3/TRBV12-4|NA
TGTGCCAGCACCCCTGCGGGCCGAGAGACCCAGTACTTC
CASTPAGRETQYF
>TRBJ2-5|few|TRBV3-1|TRBD2
TGTGCCAGCAGCCAAGTTTCAGCGGGGATTAACCAAGAGACCCAGTACTTC
CASSQVSAGINQETQYF
>TRBJ2-5|many|TRBV29-1|NA
TGCAGCGCTACGACTAGTCAAGAGACCCAGTACTTC
CSATTSQETQYF
>TRBJ2-7|few|TRBV30|NA
TGTGCCTGGAGTGTAGCTAGCCTCTGGCGCTCCTACGAGCAGTACTTC
CAWSVASLWRSYEQYF
>TRBJ1-6|many|TRBV12-3/TRBV12-4|TRBD1
TGTGCCAGCAGTCCCGGACAGGGGGCAATGGGATCCTATAATTCACCCCTCCACTTT
CASSPGQGAMGSYNSPLHF
>TRBJ2-5|NA|TRBV30|NA
TGTGCCTGGAGTGCGGGGACCCAGTACTTC
CAWSAGTQYF
>TRBJ2-7|many|TRBV5-1|NA
TGCGCCAGCGCCCCCCGGGACGGGGTCTCCTACGAGCAGTACTTC
CASAPRDGVSYEQYF
>TRBJ2-5|NA|TRBV10-3|NA
TGTGCCATCAGTCTGTCGACCGGCCAAGAGACCCAGTACTTC
CAISLSTGQETQYF
>TRBJ2-7|NA|TRBV20-1|TRBD1
TGCAGTGCTTTGACAGGGGGTGCCTACGAGCAGTACTTC
CSALTGGAYEQYF
>TRBJ1-1|many|TRBV25-1|NA
TGTGCCAGCAGTGAGTTACTTGAGAACACTGAAGCTTTCTTT
CASSELLENTEAFF
>TRBJ2-7|few|TRBV6-5|NA
TGTGCCAGCAGTTACTCGTTCGGGGAGGCAAGCGAGCAGTACTTC
CASSYSFGEASEQYF
>TRBJ2-7|NA|TRBV27|TRBD1
TGTGCCAGTCGCCTTACAGGGGTGTCCTACGAGCAGTACTTC
CASRLTGVSYEQYF
>TRBJ1-2|many|TRBV20-1|TRBD1
TGCGGTGCTAGAGCACAACAGGGGGACTATGGCTACACCTTC
CGARAQQGDYGYTF
>TRBJ1-2|NA|TRBV9|NA
TGTGCCAGCAGCAACATTGGGGCAGGGTATGACTATGGCTACACCTTC
CASSNIGAGYDYGYTF
>TRBJ1-1|many|TRBV6-5|NA
TGTGCCAGCAGCCGCGGACAGACTGAAGCTTTCTTT
CASSRGQTEAFF
>TRBJ2-5|NA|TRBV11-2|NA
TGTGCCAGCAGCTTAGATGAGGAGCTACACTTTCAAGAGACCCAGTACTTC
CASSLDEELHFQETQYF
>TRBJ2-3|many|TRBV24-1|NA
TGTGCCACCAGTGATTCAGATACGCAGTATTTT
CATSDSDTQYF
>TRBJ2-2|NA|TRBV24-1|NA
TGTGCCACCAGTGTTTCCGGGGAGCTGTTTTTT
CATSVSGELFF
>TRBJ2-7|many|TRBV29-1|NA
TGCAGCGCCTTAGGACAGTTAAGCTCCTACGAGCAGTACTTC
CSALGQLSSYEQYF
>TRBJ1-6|NA|TRBV30|NA
TGTGCCTGGCACCCTGGGGGGCAGGGTCGTTCACCCCTCCACTTT
CAWHPGGQGRSPLHF
>TRBJ1-1|NA|TRBV28|NA
TGTGCCAGCAACGATAGGGGTGAAGCTTTCTTT
CASNDRGEAFF
>TRBJ1-2|many|TRBV20-1|TRBD1
TGCAGTGGCATCCAGGGGGCGGAAAACTATGGCTACACCTTC
CSGIQGAENYGYTF
>TRBJ1-1|many|TRBV19|NA
TGTGCCAGTAGTTACGGGGTAGAAATGAACACTGAAGCTTTCTTT
CASSYGVEMNTEAFF
>TRBJ1-5|few|TRBV5-5|TRBD1
TGTGCCAGCAGCTTGAGTCGGACAGGGGATCAGCCCCAGCATTTT
CASSLSRTGDQPQHF
>TRBJ1-6|many|TRBV6-1|NA
TGTGCCAGCAGAGGGGCCCCGGGAGCCTATAATTCACCCCTCCACTTT
CASRGAPGAYNSPLHF
>TRBJ1-2|many|TRBV5-6|NA
TGTGCCAGCAGCCGGCAGGAAGTCCTTAACTATGGCTACACCTTC
CASSRQEVLNYGYTF
>TRBJ1-1|NA|TRBV20-1|TRBD1
TGCAGTGCTCCGACAGGGGCTGTAGCTTTCTTT
CSAPTGAVAFF
>TRBJ2-7|NA|TRBV6-2/TRBV6-3|TRBD2
TGTGCCAGCAGTTACGGGGATAGCGGGGAGTACTTC
CASSYGDSGEYF
>TRBJ1-1|NA|TRBV11-2|NA
TGTGCCAGCAGCTTAGATGGTAGCGGCAGCAACACTGAAGCTTTCTTT
CASSLDGSGSNTEAFF
>TRBJ1-2|NA|TRBV6-1|TRBD1
TGTGCCAGCAGTCCCCCCCTCGGGCAGGGGGCCAATGGCTACACCTTC
CASSPPLGQGANGYTF
>TRBJ2-2|many|TRBV18|TRBD2
TGTGCCAGCTCACCACGACTAGCGGGGCCCGCGAACACCGGGGAGCTGTTTTTT
CASSPRLAGPANTGELFF
>TRBJ1-5|many|TRBV6-2/TRBV6-3|TRBD1
TGTGCCAGCAGTGCCGCCGGGACAGGGGTACGGCCCCAGCATTTT
CASSAAGTGVRPQHF
>TRBJ2-7|NA|TRBV12-3/TRBV12-4|TRBD2
TGTGCCAGCAGTTTCGCAGCGGGGGGGCGGAACGAGCAGTACTTC
CASSFAAGGRNEQYF
>TRBJ1-2|many|TRBV20-1|NA
TGCAGTGCTGGGGGGACCCCGGGATATGGCTACACCTTC
CSAGGTPGYGYTF
>TRBJ1-2|many|TRBV5-6|TRBD1
TGTGCCAGCAGACCGGGACAGTTCTATGGCTACACCTTC
CASRPGQFYGYTF
>TRBJ1-1|many|TRBV29-1|TRBD1
TGCAGCGGGCGGGAGACAGGGAGGTTCACTGAAGCTTTCTTT
CSGRETGRFTEAFF
>TRBJ1-5|NA|TRBV29-1|NA
TGCAGCGTTGAGAGGCGCCCATATAGCAATCAGCCCCAGCATTTT
CSVERRPYSNQPQHF
>TRBJ2-7|NA|TRBV29-1|TRBD1
TGCAGCGTTCCTCATCATTCCCGGGACAGCTACGAGCAGTACTTC
CSVPHHSRDSYEQYF